What follows is one T cell receptor (beta chain) and its context. Method: immunoSEQ multiplex PCR; TCRdb's copy keeps in-frame clones and lacks some. The table includes about 94,000 clones, 90% to 97% detected once. The length of the CDR3 is 13 residues. Germline assignment: CDR1 MNHEY and CDR2 SVGAGI. V was clipped by 7 bases and J by 4 bases, with 13 bases between them. The data are from a study of technical replicates of blood from several donors. The source of this sequence is a human donor in good health. The sample was T cells isolated from PBMCs. The V and J genes are TRBV6-5 and TRBJ1-1; a weak D match, TRBD1 (5 bases). CDR3 protein: CASTQGSGTEAFF. The CDR3 DNA reads as TGTGCCAGCACCCAGGGATCAGGCACTGAAGCTTTCTTT.